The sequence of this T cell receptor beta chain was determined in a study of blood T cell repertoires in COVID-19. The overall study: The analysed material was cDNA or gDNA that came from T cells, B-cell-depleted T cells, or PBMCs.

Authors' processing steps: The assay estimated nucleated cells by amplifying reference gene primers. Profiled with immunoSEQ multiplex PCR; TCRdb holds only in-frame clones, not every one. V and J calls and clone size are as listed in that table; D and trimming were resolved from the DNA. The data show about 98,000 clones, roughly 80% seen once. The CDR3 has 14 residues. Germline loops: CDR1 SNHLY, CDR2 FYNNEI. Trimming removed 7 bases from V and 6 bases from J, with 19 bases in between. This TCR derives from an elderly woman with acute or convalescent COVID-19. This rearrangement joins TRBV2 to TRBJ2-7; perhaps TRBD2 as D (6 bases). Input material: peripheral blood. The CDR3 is CASILDGAGGEQYF. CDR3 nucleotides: TGTGCCAGCATTCTCGACGGGGCCGGGGGCGAGCAGTACTTC.